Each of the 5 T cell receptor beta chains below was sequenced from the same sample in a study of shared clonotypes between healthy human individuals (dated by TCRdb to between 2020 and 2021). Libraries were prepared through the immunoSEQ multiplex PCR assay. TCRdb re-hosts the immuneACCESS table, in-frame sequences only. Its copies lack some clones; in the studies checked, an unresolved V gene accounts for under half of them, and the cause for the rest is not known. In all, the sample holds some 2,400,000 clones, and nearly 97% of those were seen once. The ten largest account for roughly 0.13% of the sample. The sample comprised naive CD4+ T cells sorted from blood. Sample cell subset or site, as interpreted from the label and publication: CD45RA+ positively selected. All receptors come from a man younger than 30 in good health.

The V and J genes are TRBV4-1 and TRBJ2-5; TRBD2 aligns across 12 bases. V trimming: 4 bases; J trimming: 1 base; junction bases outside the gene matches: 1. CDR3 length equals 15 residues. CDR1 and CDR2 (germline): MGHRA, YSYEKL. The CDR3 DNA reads TGCGCCAGCAGCCCACTAGCGGGGGGCCAAGAGACCCAGTACTTC. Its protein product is CASSPLAGGQETQYF.

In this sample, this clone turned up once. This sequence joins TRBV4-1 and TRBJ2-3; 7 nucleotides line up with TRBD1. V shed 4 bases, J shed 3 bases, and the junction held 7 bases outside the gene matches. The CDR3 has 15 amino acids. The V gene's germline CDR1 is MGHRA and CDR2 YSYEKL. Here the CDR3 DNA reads TGCGCCAGCAGCCGGTCGACAGGGAGTACAGATACGCAGTATTTT. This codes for CASSRSTGSTDTQYF.

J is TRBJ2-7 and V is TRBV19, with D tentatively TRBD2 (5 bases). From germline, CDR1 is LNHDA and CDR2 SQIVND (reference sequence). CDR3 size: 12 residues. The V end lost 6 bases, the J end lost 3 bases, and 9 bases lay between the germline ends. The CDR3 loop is CASSGRDYEQYF. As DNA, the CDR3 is TGTGCCAGTAGCGGACGGGACTACGAGCAGTACTTC.

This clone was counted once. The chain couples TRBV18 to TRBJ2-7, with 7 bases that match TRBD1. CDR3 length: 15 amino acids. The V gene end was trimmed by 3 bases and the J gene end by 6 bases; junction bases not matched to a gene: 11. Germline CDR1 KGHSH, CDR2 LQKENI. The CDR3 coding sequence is TGTGCCAGCTCACCCATACAGGGGATGTCTACCGAGCAGTACTTC. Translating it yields CASSPIQGMSTEQYF. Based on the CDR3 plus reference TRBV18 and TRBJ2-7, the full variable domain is NAGVMQNPRHLVRRRGQEARLRCSPMKGHSHVYWYRQLPEEGLKFMVYLQKENIIDESGMPKERFSAEFPKEGPSILRIQQVVRGDSAAYFCASSPIQGMSTEQYFGPGTRLTVT.

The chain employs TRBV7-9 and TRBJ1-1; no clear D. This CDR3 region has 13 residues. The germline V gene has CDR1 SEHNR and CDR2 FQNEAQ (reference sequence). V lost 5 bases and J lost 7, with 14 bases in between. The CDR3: CASSGPGSHEAFF. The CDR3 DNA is TGTGCCAGCAGCGGGCCGGGGTCTCATGAAGCTTTCTTT.